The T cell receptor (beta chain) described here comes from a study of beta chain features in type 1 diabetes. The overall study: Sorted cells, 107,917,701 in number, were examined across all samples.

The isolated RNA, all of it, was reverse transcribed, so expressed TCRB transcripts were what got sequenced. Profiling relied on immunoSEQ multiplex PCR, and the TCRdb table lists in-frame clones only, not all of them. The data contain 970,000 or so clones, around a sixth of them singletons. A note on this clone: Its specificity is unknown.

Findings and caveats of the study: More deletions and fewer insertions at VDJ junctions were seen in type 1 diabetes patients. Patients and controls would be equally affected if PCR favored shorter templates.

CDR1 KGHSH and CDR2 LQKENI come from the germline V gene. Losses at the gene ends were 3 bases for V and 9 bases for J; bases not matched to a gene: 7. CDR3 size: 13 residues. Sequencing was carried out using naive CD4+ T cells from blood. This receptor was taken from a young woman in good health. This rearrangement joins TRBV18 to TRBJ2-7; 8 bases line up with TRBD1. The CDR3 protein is CASSPEQGARQYF. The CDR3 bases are TGTGCCAGCTCACCTGAGCAGGGGGCCCGGCAGTACTTC.